This TCR beta chain comes out of a study of beta chain features in type 1 diabetes. Study results and limitations: TCRB CDR3s from Type 1 diabetes patients were moderately but significantly shorter in all four CD4+ subsets.

Concerning this clone itself: No antigen is known for it.

V lost 3 bases and J 6 bases, leaving 11 bases between the germline ends. Germline CDR1 reads GTSNPN; CDR2 reads SVGIG (reference sequence). The CDR3 sequence is 12 residues long. Reverse transcription of all isolated RNA meant that expressed TCRB transcripts were sequenced. Data came from immunoSEQ multiplex PCR; TCRdb stores just in-frame clones and leaves some out. Found here are 500,000 to 850,000 clones, about an eighth of them singletons; the top ten hold approximately 0.043%. This chain links TRBV30 with TRBJ1-1; D is undetermined. Sequenced material: naive CD4+ T cells from blood. This TCR came from a man younger than 35 with type 1 diabetes. CDR3 amino acids: CAWSGTTAEAFF. CDR3 coding DNA: TGTGCCTGGAGCGGAACGACGGCTGAAGCTTTCTTT.